Below, 30 T cell receptor beta chains from the same sample are listed, as sequenced in a study of T cells in Graves' hyperthyroidism and ophthalmopathy. RNA transcripts were the template for amplifying TCR beta CDR3 regions. The TCR CDR3 first-round RT-PCR relied on the HTBI primer set. TCRdb reprocessed the multiplex PCR reads with MiXCR, giving one entry per CDR3 protein. The repertoire holds 450,000 to 600,000 distinct CDR3 sequences, with 11% to 15% as singletons. Sequencing used blood. Receptors were obtained from a woman aged 40 to 50 with Graves' hyperthyroidism.

This clonotype has a count of ten or more. V and J are TRBV12-3 or TRBV12-4 and TRBJ1-1; no definite D call. The CDR3 runs to 14 residues. V shed 6 bases and J shed 3 bases, with 14 bases lying between them. Here the CDR3 reads CASSLDGPYTEAFF. The CDR3 coding sequence is TGTGCCAGCAGCCTCGACGGACCATACACTGAAGCTTTCTTT.

The chain recombines TRBV29-1 with TRBJ1-2; tentative D call: TRBD1 (5 bases). Germline V gene lookup returns CDR1 SQVTM and CDR2 ANQGSEA. The CDR3 contains 12 residues. Trimming shortened V by 2 bases and J by 3 bases, and 7 bases separated the two germline ends. CDR3 in DNA: TGCAGCGTTGAAAGGGGTCACTATGGCTACACCTTC. This translates into CSVERGHYGYTF. Looking up the rest from reference TRBV29-1 and TRBJ1-2 gives the full variable domain: SAVISQKPSRDICQRGTSLTIQCQVDSQVTMMFWYRQQPGQSLTLIATANQGSEATYESGFVIDKFPISRPNLTFSTLTVSNMSPEDSSIYLCSVERGHYGYTFGSGTRLTVV.

The CDR3 DNA reads as TGTGCCAGCACCAGGGGGACAGGGTCTGCCCGGGCCTACGAGCAGTACTTC. Translating gives CASTRGTGSARAYEQYF. This chain joins TRBV28 and TRBJ2-7; 9 bases fit TRBD1. The CDR3 length is 17 residues. After removal of 7 bases from V and 2 bases from J, the junction contained 15 bases not matched to a gene. The germline gives CDR1 MDHEN, CDR2 SYDVKM. The complete variable domain, with remaining parts taken from reference TRBV28 and TRBJ2-7, reads DVKVTQSSRYLVKRTGEKVFLECVQDMDHENMFWYRQDPGLGLRLIYFSYDVKMKEKGDIPEGYSVSREKKERFSLILESASTNQTSMYLCASTRGTGSARAYEQYFGPGTRLTVT.

The table lists this clonotype with many counts. The CDR3, as DNA: TGCGCCAGCAGCTTGGACGGCAGAGGGCTTATAAACATTCAGTACTTC. This gives the protein CASSLDGRGLINIQYF. The chain is built from TRBV5-1 and TRBJ2-4, with D possibly matching TRBD2 (5 bases). The CDR3 contains 16 residues. The germline V gene encodes CDR1 SGHRS and CDR2 YFSETQ. Deletions cut 0 bases from V and 6 bases from J, with 16 bases between.

The rearrangement joins TRBV18 to TRBJ2-7, with D possibly TRBD2 on 6 matching bases. The V end lost 4 bases, the J end lost 2 bases, and 12 bases lay between the germline ends. The CDR3 runs 14 residues. The V gene's germline CDR1 is KGHSH and CDR2 LQKENI. CDR3 DNA sequence: TGTGCCAGCTCACACCGGGACTCACCCTACGAGCAGTACTTC. Its protein product is CASSHRDSPYEQYF.

In its sample, this clonotype was seen many times. The CDR3 sequence is CASSLEVLGSDGELFF. CDR3 coding DNA: TGTGCCAGCAGTTTAGAAGTGCTAGGGTCGGACGGGGAGCTGTTTTTT. The rearrangement links TRBV12-3 or TRBV12-4 to TRBJ2-2; D is ambiguous. With 1 base removed from V and 7 bases from J, the gap between germline ends came to 16 bases. CDR3 length: 16 residues.

This clonotype was seen ten or more times. Relative to the germline gene, one junction end is altered; a read error may explain this. V and J are TRBV12-3 or TRBV12-4 and TRBJ2-3; 9 bases map to TRBD2. The CDR3 has 15 residues. The CDR3 DNA reads as TGCGCCAGCAGCTTGGCTAGCGGGATCACAGATACGCAGTATTTT. It is translated as CASSLASGITDTQYF.

On this clonotype itself: As the CDR3 is not closed by the conserved phenylalanine or tryptophan, this likely results from a read error. V is TRBV19 and J is TRBJ1-1; D not resolved. CDR3 length: 13 residues. Germline V gene sequence: CDR1 LNHDA, CDR2 SQIVND (reference sequence). Trimming took 2 bases from V and 5 from J, leaving 9 bases between them. CDR3 residues: CASSIQVRTEAFI. CDR3 nucleotides: TGTGCCAGTAGTATACAGGTGCGGACTGAAGCTTTCATT.

This clonotype was seen ten or more times. The rearrangement links TRBV7-2 to TRBJ2-1; D gene unclear. Germline assignment: CDR1 SGHTA and CDR2 FQGNSA. Trimming stripped 2 bases from V and 9 bases from J, with 23 bases between. The CDR3 length is 17 residues. The CDR3 reads CASSLWRSLRTDTEQFF. DNA of the CDR3: TGTGCCAGCAGCTTATGGCGTTCTTTGAGAACAGACACTGAGCAGTTCTTC.

This clonotype appeared many times. V gene TRBV7-6 combines with J gene TRBJ2-1; 10 bases are shared with TRBD1. J lost 8 bases, V lost 3 bases, and 4 bases had no gene match. The CDR3 is 14 amino acids. Looked up from germline, CDR1 is SGHVS and CDR2 is FNYEAQ. The CDR3 loop is CASSFRDRGDEQFF. In DNA form, the CDR3 reads TGTGCCAGCAGCTTCCGGGACAGGGGTGATGAGCAGTTCTTC.

This clonotype was observed many times. The rearrangement joins TRBV5-1 to TRBJ2-7, with D perhaps TRBD2 (5 bases). V was pared by 5 bases and J by 0 bases, with 12 bases between. From germline, CDR1 is SGHRS and CDR2 YFSETQ. The CDR3 runs to 14 residues. The CDR3 region has the DNA TGCGCCAGCAGGTCTTGGGAGAACTCCTACGAGCAGTACTTC. Translation gives CASRSWENSYEQYF.

Many counts were recorded for this clonotype. The chain joins TRBV28 to TRBJ2-3; D ambiguous. Germline values: CDR1 MDHEN, CDR2 SYDVKM. CDR3 length: 13 amino acids. V shed 3 bases and J shed 3 bases, with 7 bases lying between them. CDR3 amino acids: CASSLPRTDTQYF. DNA of the CDR3: TGTGCCAGCAGTTTGCCCCGAACAGATACGCAGTATTTT.

The J gene is TRBJ1-1, the V gene TRBV18, with a possible D match to TRBD1 (5 bases). The V gene's germline CDR1 is KGHSH and CDR2 LQKENI. This CDR3 is 14 amino acids long. V lost 1 base, J lost 4 bases, and 10 bases lay in between. This CDR3 is CASSPREGRTEAFF. Here the CDR3 DNA reads TGTGCCAGCTCACCACGAGAGGGGCGCACTGAAGCTTTCTTT.

This clonotype was seen more than once but under ten times. V and J are TRBV5-6 and TRBJ1-2, with TRBD1 identical over 9 bases. CDR1 and CDR2 from the germline V gene are SGHDT and YYEEEE. V shed 2 bases and J 7 bases; nucleotides not matched to a gene: 6. The length of the CDR3 is 14 residues. The CDR3 nucleotides read TGTGCCAGCAGCTTTTCGGGACAGGGAGCTGGCTACACCTTC. Translating gives CASSFSGQGAGYTF.

The J gene is TRBJ1-1, the V gene TRBV12-3 or TRBV12-4; D remains unclear. V lost 7 bases, J lost 0 bases, and 9 bases lay in between. CDR3 length equals 13 residues. The CDR3 DNA is TGTGCCAGCACCCTGACCCTGAACACTGAAGCTTTCTTT. Amino acid sequence: CASTLTLNTEAFF.

The table lists this clonotype with many counts. J is TRBJ2-7 and V is TRBV12-3 or TRBV12-4; D perhaps matches TRBD2 (5 bases). Between the trimmed V and J ends, which lost 6 bases and 7 bases, there was a span of 16 bases. The CDR3 runs 13 residues. This CDR3 is CASSPGIREEQYF. The CDR3 DNA reads as TGTGCCAGCAGCCCCGGGATCCGAGAGGAGCAGTACTTC.

The chain couples TRBV2 to TRBJ2-1, with TRBD1 identical over 9 bases. The CDR3 is 15 amino acids. V lost 5 bases, J lost 6 bases, and 8 bases stayed unmatched. The germline V gene encodes CDR1 SNHLY and CDR2 FYNNEI. CDR3 DNA sequence: TGTGCCAGCAGTACCGGGACAGGGACATTCAATGAGCAGTTCTTC. Amino acid sequence: CASSTGTGTFNEQFF.

This clonotype was counted a few times. This sequence joins TRBV19 and TRBJ1-1; D uncertain. The CDR3 is 15 amino acids. V shed 3 bases and J shed 4 bases, with 15 bases lying between them. Germline V lookup: CDR1 LNHDA, CDR2 SQIVND (reference sequence). The CDR3 DNA reads as TGTGCCAGTAGTATTGGTTCAGCCGGAACCACTGAAGCTTTCTTT. This gives the protein CASSIGSAGTTEAFF.

This clonotype turned up a few times. The CDR3: CASSAAGGGWAETQYF. CDR3 sequence (DNA): TGTGCCAGCAGCGCAGCTGGGGGGGGATGGGCTGAGACGCAGTATTTT. V usage is TRBV9 and J usage is TRBJ2-3; 7 bases are a match to TRBD2. V shed 3 bases, J shed 9 bases, and the junction held 16 bases outside the gene matches. The CDR3 loop spans 16 amino acids. Germline assignment: CDR1 SGDLS and CDR2 YYNGEE.

This chain connects TRBV19 to TRBJ2-5; D is unresolved. V was clipped by 3 bases and J by 4 bases, with 15 bases between them. The CDR3 runs 15 residues. CDR1 is LNHDA, CDR2 SQIVND, per germline (reference sequence). The CDR3 region has the DNA TGTGCCAGTAGTATCGAGCTCGGTCTAGGAGAGACCCAGTACTTC. Translation: CASSIELGLGETQYF.

This chain joins TRBV29-1 and TRBJ1-1, with a weak D call TRBD1 (6 bases). Trimming left V 3 bases short and J 8 bases short, with 10 bases between. Germline V gives CDR1 SQVTM, CDR2 ANQGSEA. The CDR3 has 11 amino acids. The CDR3 bases are TGCAGCGTTGATTGGGGGCAGGAAGCTTTCTTT. This translates into CSVDWGQEAFF.

This clonotype was detected a few times. CDR3 region: CASSEEVRGLETQYF. In DNA, the CDR3 is TGTGCCAGCAGTGAAGAGGTCAGGGGATTAGAGACCCAGTACTTC. The chain carries TRBV6-1 and TRBJ2-5, with a weak D call TRBD1 (6 bases). This CDR3 has 15 amino acids. CDR1 MNHNS and CDR2 SASEGT come from the germline V gene. V dropped 1 base and J dropped 4 bases, with 13 bases sitting between them.

J is TRBJ1-2 and V is TRBV5-1; weak D call: TRBD1 (6 bases). V lost 1 base and J lost 2, with 12 bases in between. The length of the CDR3 is 15 residues. The germline V gene has CDR1 SGHRS and CDR2 YFSETQ. The CDR3 DNA is TGCGCCAGCAGCTTGTCGGGGGCGCAGAACTATGGCTACACCTTC. It translates to CASSLSGAQNYGYTF.

This clonotype was counted ten times or more. V is TRBV11-3 and J is TRBJ2-2, with D maybe TRBD2 (7 bases). The CDR3 loop spans 16 amino acids. Germline V gives CDR1 SGHNT, CDR2 YENEEA. Trimming removed 6 bases at V and 2 bases at J, with 16 bases between. The CDR3, as DNA: TGTGCCAGCAGGGAGCGGGGACACATTAACACCGGGGAGCTGTTTTTT. The encoded protein is CASRERGHINTGELFF.

This rearrangement joins TRBV4-1 to TRBJ2-2; 8 bases align to TRBD2. The CDR3 totals 16 residues. Per the germline V gene, CDR1 is MGHRA and CDR2 is YSYEKL. V dropped 4 bases and J dropped 4; count of bases not matched to a gene: 8. CDR3 amino acids: CASSRPAGDITGELFF. The DNA of the CDR3 is TGCGCCAGCAGCCGACCAGCGGGGGATATCACCGGGGAGCTGTTTTTT.

The chain combines TRBV5-7 with TRBJ1-1; 7 positions match TRBD1. TRBV5-7 qualifies as an ORF whose function is uncertain. The CDR3 length is 14 residues. V shed 1 base and J 5 bases; nucleotides not matched to a gene: 5. The CDR3 region has the DNA TGTGCCAGCAGCTTGAGAGGGGGCAGGACTGAAGCTTTCTTT. Translated, it gives CASSLRGGRTEAFF.

This clonotype was counted at least ten times. The chain employs TRBV7-2 and TRBJ2-5; 10 positions agree with TRBD1. CDR1 is SGHTA and CDR2 is FQGNSA in the germline V gene. This CDR3 is built from 15 residues. Losses at the gene ends were 6 bases for V and 5 bases for J; bases not matched to a gene: 9. The CDR3 coding sequence is TGTGCCAGCAGTTCATGGACAGGGGGAATGGAGACCCAGTACTTC. It codes for CASSSWTGGMETQYF.

Ten or more counts support this clonotype. The genes are TRBV11-2 and TRBJ2-5; D unresolved. CDR1 SGHAT and CDR2 FQNNGV come from the germline V gene. This CDR3 is 14 amino acids long. V shed 5 bases and J shed 2 bases, with 12 bases lying between them. The CDR3 nucleotides read TGTGCCAGCAGCACCTCTCCAAGACAAGAGACCCAGTACTTC. Translation gives CASSTSPRQETQYF. Full variable domain (remainder filled in from reference TRBV11-2 and TRBJ2-5): EAGVAQSPRYKIIEKRQSVAFWCNPISGHATLYWYQQILGQGPKLLIQFQNNGVVDDSQLPKDRFSAERLKGVDSTLKIQPAKLEDSAVYLCASSTSPRQETQYFGPGTRLLVL.

This clonotype showed up many times. The chain uses TRBV5-1 and TRBJ2-7; D remains ambiguous. The CDR3 totals 14 residues. Deletions cut 0 bases from V and 7 bases from J, with 14 bases between. The germline CDR1 and CDR2 sequences are SGHRS and YFSETQ. This chain's CDR3 is CASSLDGSPGEQYF. CDR3 coding DNA: TGCGCCAGCAGCTTGGATGGCAGTCCTGGGGAGCAGTACTTC.

In its sample, this clonotype was seen many times. The chain is built from TRBV2 and TRBJ1-2; unclear D gene. This CDR3 is 14 amino acids long. V was shortened by 6 bases and J by 6 bases, with 17 bases between the two germline ends. Germline CDR1 reads SNHLY; CDR2 reads FYNNEI. This CDR3 reads CASRVISPMDGYTF. CDR3 DNA: TGTGCCAGCAGAGTGATCTCCCCCATGGATGGCTACACCTTC.